This T cell receptor beta chain was sequenced for a study of blood T cell dynamics during melanoma immunotherapy. Details on this clone: Its target is not known.

Trimming took 1 base from V and 3 from J, leaving 12 bases between them. CDR3 length: 15 residues. CDR1 and CDR2 (germline): LGHNA, YSLEER. Time point in this sample: pre-treatment baseline. DNA loading was fixed at roughly 0.35 ug for all bulk PBMC samples. Only in-frame clones appear in the TCRdb table, and some are missing; sequencing was by immunoSEQ multiplex PCR. The sample has about 14,000 clones, 70% to 90% seen once; the top ten hold about 6.6%. The study, taken as a whole, reports: PBMC repertoires of eventual disease-control patients split at W3 into clonality or diversity gains.

The receptor's source is a human donor with melanoma. V and J are TRBV4-3 and TRBJ1-2, with D possibly matching TRBD1 (5 bases). The sample was blood, taken from a patient treated with checkpoint blockade. Written as DNA, the CDR3 is TGCGCCAGCAGCCAAGGCTCGGGGGTGTACTATGGCTACACCTTC. It is translated as CASSQGSGVYYGYTF.